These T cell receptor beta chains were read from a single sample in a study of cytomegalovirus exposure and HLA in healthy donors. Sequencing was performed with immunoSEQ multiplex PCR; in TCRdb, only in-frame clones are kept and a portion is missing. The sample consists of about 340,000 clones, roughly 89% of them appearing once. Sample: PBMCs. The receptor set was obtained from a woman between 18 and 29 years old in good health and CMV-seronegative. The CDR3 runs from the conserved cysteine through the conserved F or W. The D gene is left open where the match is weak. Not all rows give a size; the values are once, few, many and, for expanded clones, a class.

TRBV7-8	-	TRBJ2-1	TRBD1	TGTGCCAGCAGCCCGACCCGGGACAGGGACTACAATGAGCAGTTCTTC	CASSPTRDRDYNEQFF
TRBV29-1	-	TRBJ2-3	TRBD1	TGCAGCGGAGACAGGGCAGGGGTCACAGATACGCAGTATTTT	CSGDRAGVTDTQYF
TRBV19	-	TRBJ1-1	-	TGTGCCAGTAGTATCGGGGGTGCAGGCGAAGCTTTCTTT	CASSIGGAGEAFF
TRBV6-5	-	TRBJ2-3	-	TGTGCCAGCAGTTACTCGTTTAGGGGGTGGGATACGCAGTATTTT	CASSYSFRGWDTQYF
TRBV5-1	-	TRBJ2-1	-	TGCGCCAGCAGCTTAGAGGGCAATGAGCAGTTCTTC	CASSLEGNEQFF
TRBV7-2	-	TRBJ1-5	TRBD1	TGTGCCAGCAGCCTGGTATCAGGGGGTTCAAATCAGCCCCAGCATTTT	CASSLVSGGSNQPQHF
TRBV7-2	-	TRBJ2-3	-	TGTGCCAGCAGCTTAGAAGCCTACGTCGCGCAGTATTTT	CASSLEAYVAQYF
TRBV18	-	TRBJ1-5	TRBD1	TGTGCCAGCTCACCAGGGGACAGTTATAGCAATCAGCCCCAGCATTTT	CASSPGDSYSNQPQHF
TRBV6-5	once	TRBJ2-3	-	TGTGCCAGCAGTTCATACCCCGGAGATACGCAGTATTTT	CASSSYPGDTQYF
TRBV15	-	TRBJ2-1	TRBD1	TGTGCCACCAGCCGGGACAGGGGGTCCTACAATGAGCAGTTCTTC	CATSRDRGSYNEQFF
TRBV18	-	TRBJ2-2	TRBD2	TGTGCCAGCTCACCTGTCGGCGGGAGGAACACCGGGGAGCTGTTTTTT	CASSPVGGRNTGELFF
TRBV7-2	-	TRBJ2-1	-	TGTGCCAGCAGCAAAAGGGGTACCCCGCCTGAGCAGTTCTTC	CASSKRGTPPEQFF
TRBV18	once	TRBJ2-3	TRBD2	TGTGCCAGCTCATCGACTAGCGGGAGGGAGGATACGCAGTATTTT	CASSSTSGREDTQYF
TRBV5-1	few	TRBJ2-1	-	TGCGCCAGCAGCGGAGGGCGGGTTGGCAATGAGCAGTTCTTC	CASSGGRVGNEQFF
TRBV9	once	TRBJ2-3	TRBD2	TGTGCCAGCAATAGCGGGGGTAGCACAGATACGCAGTATTTT	CASNSGGSTDTQYF
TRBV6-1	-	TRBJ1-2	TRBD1	TGTGCCAGCAGTGCCGGGACAGGGTTGGGTGGCTACACCTTC	CASSAGTGLGGYTF
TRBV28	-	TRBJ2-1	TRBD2	TGTGCCAGCAGCGGCCCCGATCTAGCGGGAGGTCCAGCCTACAATGAGCAGTTCTTC	CASSGPDLAGGPAYNEQFF
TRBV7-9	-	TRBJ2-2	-	TGTGCCAGCAGCTTAGACGGGAACGCGAACACCGGGGAGCTGTTTTTT	CASSLDGNANTGELFF
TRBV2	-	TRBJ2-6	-	TGTGCCAGCACGGGGTCTGGGGCCAACGTCCTGACTTTC	CASTGSGANVLTF
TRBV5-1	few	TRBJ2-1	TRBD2	TGCGCCAGCAGCGCCGGGACTAGCGGCCTCGGCGAGCAGTTCTTC	CASSAGTSGLGEQFF